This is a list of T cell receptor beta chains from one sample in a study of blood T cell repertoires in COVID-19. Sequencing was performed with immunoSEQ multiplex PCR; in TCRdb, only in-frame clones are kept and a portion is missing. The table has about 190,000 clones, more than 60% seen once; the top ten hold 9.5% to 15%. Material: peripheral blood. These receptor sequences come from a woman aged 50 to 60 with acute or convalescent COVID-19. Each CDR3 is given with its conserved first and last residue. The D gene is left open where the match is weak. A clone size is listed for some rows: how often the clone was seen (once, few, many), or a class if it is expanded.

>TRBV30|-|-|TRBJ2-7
TGTGCCTGGAGTGTACTAGGCGGTGGGGCCTACGAGCAGTACTTC
CAWSVLGGGAYEQYF
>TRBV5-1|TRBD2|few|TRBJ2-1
TGCGCCAGCAGCCCCCTCGGGGGGAATGAGCAGTTCTTC
CASSPLGGNEQFF
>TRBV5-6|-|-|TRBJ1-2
TGTGCCAGCAGCTTGGGATTTGACAGTCATGGCTACACCTTC
CASSLGFDSHGYTF
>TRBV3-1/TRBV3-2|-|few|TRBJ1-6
TGTGCCAGCAGCCAATTAATTAATCATTCACCCCTCCACTTT
CASSQLINHSPLHF
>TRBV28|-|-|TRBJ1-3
TGTGCCAGCAGCATAGGGGGACAACCTACTGGAAACACCATATATTTT
CASSIGGQPTGNTIYF
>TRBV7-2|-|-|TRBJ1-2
TGTGCCAGCAGCGACCGACTCGTTTCGGGCTACACCTTC
CASSDRLVSGYTF
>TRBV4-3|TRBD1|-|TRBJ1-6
TGCGCCAGCAGCCAAACCGGGACAGGCGATTCACCCCTCCACTTT
CASSQTGTGDSPLHF
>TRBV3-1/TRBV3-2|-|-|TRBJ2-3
TGTGCCAGCAGCCAAGATGGCCCAACCACAGATACGCAGTATTTT
CASSQDGPTTDTQYF
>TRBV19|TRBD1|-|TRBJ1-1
TGTGCCAGTAGTTTTACAGGGGGCCGGGGGAATACTGAAGCTTTCTTT
CASSFTGGRGNTEAFF
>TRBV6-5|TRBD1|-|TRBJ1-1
TGTGCCAGCAGTACTGGTAACAGGGGATCCCTCGAGGCTTTCTTT
CASSTGNRGSLEAFF
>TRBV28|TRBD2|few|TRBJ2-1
TGTGCCAGCAGTCTCACTAGCGGACCCTACAATGAGCAGTTCTTC
CASSLTSGPYNEQFF
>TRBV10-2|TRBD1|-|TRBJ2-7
TGCGCCAGCGGTACCGGGACAGGGGCCTACGAGCAGTACTTC
CASGTGTGAYEQYF
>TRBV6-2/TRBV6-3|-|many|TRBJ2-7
TGTGCCAGCAGTACAGGAGGGGGCGCCTCCTACGAGCAGTACTTC
CASSTGGGASYEQYF
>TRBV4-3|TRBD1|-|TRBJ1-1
TGCGCCAGCAGCCAAAGTTGGGCAGGGGGCTCAGCTTTCTTT
CASSQSWAGGSAFF
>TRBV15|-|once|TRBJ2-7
TGTGCCACCAGTCTCAACAGGGCCTACGAGCAGTACTTC
CATSLNRAYEQYF
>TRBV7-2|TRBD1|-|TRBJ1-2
TGTGCCAGCAGCCGGGACAGGGGGCCTGGCTACACCTTC
CASSRDRGPGYTF
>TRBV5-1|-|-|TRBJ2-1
TGCGCCAGCAGCGGGCTGTGGGGCAGGGACAATGAGCAGTTCTTC
CASSGLWGRDNEQFF
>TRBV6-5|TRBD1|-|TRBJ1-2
TGTGCCAGCAGCGACCGGGACAGCGACTATGGCTACACCTTC
CASSDRDSDYGYTF
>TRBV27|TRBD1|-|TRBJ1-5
TGTGCCAGCAGTTTATCTTTCAGGACAGGGGGCAATCAGCCCCAGCATTTT
CASSLSFRTGGNQPQHF
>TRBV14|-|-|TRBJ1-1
TGTGCCAGCAGCCTTTACACGAACACTGAAGCTTTCTTT
CASSLYTNTEAFF
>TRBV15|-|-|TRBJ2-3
TGTGCCACCAGCGGAGCCAGTACAGATACGCAGTATTTT
CATSGASTDTQYF
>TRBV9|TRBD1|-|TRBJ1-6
TGTGCCAGCAGCGAGGGGGACAGGCACTCACCCCTCCACTTT
CASSEGDRHSPLHF
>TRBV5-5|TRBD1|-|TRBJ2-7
TGTGCCAGCAGCTGGAGCCGGGACAGAGCCTACGAGCAGTACTTC
CASSWSRDRAYEQYF
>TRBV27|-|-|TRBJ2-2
TGTGCCAGCAGCATGACAGGCACCGGGGAGCTGTTTTTT
CASSMTGTGELFF
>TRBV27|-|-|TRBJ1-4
TGTGCCAGCAGTCGACAAGGATACAGCAAGAATGAAAAACTGTTTTTT
CASSRQGYSKNEKLFF
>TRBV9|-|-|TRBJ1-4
TGTGCCAGCAGCGTAGACGCGGGAAGTAATGAAAAACTGTTTTTT
CASSVDAGSNEKLFF
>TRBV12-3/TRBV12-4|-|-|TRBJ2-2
TGTGCCAGCAGTTATAGTAAAACCGGGGAGCTGTTTTTT
CASSYSKTGELFF
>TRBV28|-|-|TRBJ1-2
TGTGCCAGCAGTTTATGGCAGGACTATGGCTACACCTTC
CASSLWQDYGYTF
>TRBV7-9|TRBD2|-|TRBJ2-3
TGTGCCAGCAGCTCGGGACTAGCGGGAGGGCCGATTCCTCCAGATACGCAGTATTTT
CASSSGLAGGPIPPDTQYF
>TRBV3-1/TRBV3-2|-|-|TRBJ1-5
TGTGCCAGCAGCCCATACAGGGATTTCCAGCCCCAGCATTTT
CASSPYRDFQPQHF
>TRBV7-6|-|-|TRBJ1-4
TGTGCCAGCAGCCCATGGGAGGGGAACTTTAATGAAAAACTGTTTTTT
CASSPWEGNFNEKLFF
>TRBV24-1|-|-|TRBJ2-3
TGTGCCACCAGTGACCCTAGGACAGTCACAGATACGCAGTATTTT
CATSDPRTVTDTQYF
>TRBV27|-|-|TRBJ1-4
TGTGCCAGCAGAGGTCAGGCTTTCAATGAAAAACTGTTTTTT
CASRGQAFNEKLFF
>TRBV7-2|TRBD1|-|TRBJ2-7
TGTGCCAGCAGTTCTACAGGGGCCCCCTACGAGCAGTACTTC
CASSSTGAPYEQYF
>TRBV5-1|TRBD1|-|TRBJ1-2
TGCGCCAGCAGCTCCGGGACAGGGGGTGTTTATGGCTACACCTTC
CASSSGTGGVYGYTF
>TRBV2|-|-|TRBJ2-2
TGTGCCAGCAGTGAAGCCACCAGGGTTGTCGGGGAGCTGTTTTTT
CASSEATRVVGELFF
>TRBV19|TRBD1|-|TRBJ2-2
TGTGCCAGTAGTACCCGACAGGGGGCGAACACCGGGGAGCTGTTTTTT
CASSTRQGANTGELFF
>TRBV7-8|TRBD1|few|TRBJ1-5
TGTGCCAGCAGCTTATCCTCAGGGGGTGCTTATCAGCCCCAGCATTTT
CASSLSSGGAYQPQHF
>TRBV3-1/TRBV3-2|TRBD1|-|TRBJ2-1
TGTGCCAGCAGCTCCGGGACAGTACGGGTTGAGCAGTTCTTC
CASSSGTVRVEQFF
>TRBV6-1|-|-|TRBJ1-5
TGTGCCAGCAGTGAAAGGTTGGAACAGCTTAATCAGCCCCAGCATTTT
CASSERLEQLNQPQHF
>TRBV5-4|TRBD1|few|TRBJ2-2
TGTGCCAGCAGCCTGACGGGACAGGGGTACACCGGGGAGCTGTTTTTT
CASSLTGQGYTGELFF
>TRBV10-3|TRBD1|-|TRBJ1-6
TGTGCCATCAGATCGGACAGGGCTTACTCCACAAGCTCCTATAATTCACCCCTCCACTTT
CAIRSDRAYSTSSYNSPLHF